This TCR beta chain came from a study of sequential checkpoint blockade in melanoma. Study context: Randomization was 1:1 between first-line nivolumab→ipilimumab and ipilimumab→nivolumab. Maintenance nivolumab came after either treatment sequence.

The data were produced by immunoSEQ multiplex PCR, yet TCRdb's version contains in-frame clones alone and is incomplete. This sample has roughly 23,000 clones; approximately 79% occur once, and the top ten carry around 30%. Stated treatment: randomized to nivolumab then ipilimumab (arm A) or the reverse (arm B). Patients had received no earlier DNA-damaging chemotherapy. Sorted cells were live CD3+CD8+, lacking CD19 and CD56, from PBMCs. This CDR3 is 14 amino acids long. The germline gives CDR1 SNHLY, CDR2 FYNNEI. Trimming pared 8 bases from V and 5 bases from J, leaving 19 bases between. The chain is built from TRBV2 and TRBJ2-7, with a weak D call TRBD2 (6 bases). The specimen was CD8+ T cells sorted from blood (inferred from file names), collected from a patient given nivolumab and ipilimumab in sequence. The sequence derives from a human donor with melanoma. As DNA, the CDR3 is TGTGCCAGCGGAAAGGGAGGTGAAGACCACGAGCAGTACTTC. Translating it yields CASGKGGEDHEQYF.